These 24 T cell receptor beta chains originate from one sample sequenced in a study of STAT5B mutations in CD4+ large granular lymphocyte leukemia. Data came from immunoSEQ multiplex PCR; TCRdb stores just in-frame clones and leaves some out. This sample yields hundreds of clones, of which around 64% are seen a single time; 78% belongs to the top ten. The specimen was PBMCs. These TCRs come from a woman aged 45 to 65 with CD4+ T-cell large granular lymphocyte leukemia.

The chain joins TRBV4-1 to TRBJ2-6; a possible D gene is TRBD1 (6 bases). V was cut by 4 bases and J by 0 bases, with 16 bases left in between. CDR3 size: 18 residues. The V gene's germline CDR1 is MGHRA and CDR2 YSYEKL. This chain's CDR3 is CASSPRDTTSSGANVLTF. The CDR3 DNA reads TGCGCCAGCAGCCCCCGGGACACCACAAGCTCTGGGGCCAACGTCCTGACTTTC.

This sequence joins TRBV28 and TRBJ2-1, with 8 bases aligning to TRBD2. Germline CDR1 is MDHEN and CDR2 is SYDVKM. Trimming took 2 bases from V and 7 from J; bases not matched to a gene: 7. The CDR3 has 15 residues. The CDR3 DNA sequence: TGTGCCAGCAGTTTAGGGACTAGGTCTGGGAATGAGCAGTTCTTC. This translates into CASSLGTRSGNEQFF.

CDR3 DNA sequence: TGTGCCAGCAGTTTGCGGTTCGGACTAGCGGTGAACACCGGGGAGCTGTTTTTT. It translates to CASSLRFGLAVNTGELFF. The chain carries TRBV28 and TRBJ2-2, with 10 bases that match TRBD2. This CDR3 spans 18 amino acids. Germline V gives CDR1 MDHEN, CDR2 SYDVKM. V shed 3 bases, J shed 1 base, and the junction held 8 bases outside the gene matches.

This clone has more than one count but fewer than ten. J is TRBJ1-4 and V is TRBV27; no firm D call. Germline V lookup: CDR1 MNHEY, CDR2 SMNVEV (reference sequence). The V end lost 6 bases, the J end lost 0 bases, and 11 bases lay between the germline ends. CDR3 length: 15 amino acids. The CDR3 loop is CASSPLGTTNEKLFF. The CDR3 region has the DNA TGTGCCAGCAGCCCCCTAGGTACAACTAATGAAAAACTGTTTTTT.

The CDR3: CASSHPDRGPYEQYF. The CDR3 nucleotides read TGCGCCAGCAGCCACCCCGACAGGGGGCCCTACGAGCAGTACTTC. This chain connects TRBV4-1 to TRBJ2-7; TRBD1 matches 10 bases. CDR1 is MGHRA, CDR2 YSYEKL, per germline. V was clipped by 3 bases and J by 2 bases; unmatched bases: 4. The CDR3 spans 15 residues.

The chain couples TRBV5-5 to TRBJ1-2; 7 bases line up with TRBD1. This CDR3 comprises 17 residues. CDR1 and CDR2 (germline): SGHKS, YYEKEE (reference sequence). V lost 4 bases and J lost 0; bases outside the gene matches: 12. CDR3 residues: CASSPGPQGPANYGYTF. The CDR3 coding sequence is TGTGCCAGCAGCCCCGGCCCACAGGGGCCGGCTAACTATGGCTACACCTTC.

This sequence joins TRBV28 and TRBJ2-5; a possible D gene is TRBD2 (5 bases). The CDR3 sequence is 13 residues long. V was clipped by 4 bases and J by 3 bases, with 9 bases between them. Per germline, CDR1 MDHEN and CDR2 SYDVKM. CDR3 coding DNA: TGTGCCAGCAGTTGGGAGTGGAAAGAGACCCAGTACTTC. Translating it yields CASSWEWKETQYF.

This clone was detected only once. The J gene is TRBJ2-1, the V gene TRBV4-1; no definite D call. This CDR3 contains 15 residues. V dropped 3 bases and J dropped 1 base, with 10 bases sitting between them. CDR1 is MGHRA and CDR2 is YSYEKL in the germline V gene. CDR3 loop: CASSHLAVSYNEQFF. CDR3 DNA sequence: TGCGCCAGCAGCCACTTGGCAGTGTCCTACAATGAGCAGTTCTTC.

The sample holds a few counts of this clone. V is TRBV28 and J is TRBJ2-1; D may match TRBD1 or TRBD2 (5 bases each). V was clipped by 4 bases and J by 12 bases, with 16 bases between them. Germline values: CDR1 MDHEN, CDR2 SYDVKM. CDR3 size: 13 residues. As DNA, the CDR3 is TGTGCCAGCAGTTCCGGGACCATTGGAGGGCAGTTCTTC. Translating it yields CASSSGTIGGQFF.

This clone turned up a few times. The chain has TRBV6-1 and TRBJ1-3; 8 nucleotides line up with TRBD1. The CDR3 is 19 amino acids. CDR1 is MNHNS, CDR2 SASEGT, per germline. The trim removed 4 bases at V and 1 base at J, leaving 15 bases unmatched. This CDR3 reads CASSGGRDRRFGSGNTIYF. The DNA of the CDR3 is TGTGCCAGCAGTGGGGGTCGGGACAGGAGGTTCGGGTCTGGAAACACCATATATTTT.

The CDR3 bases are TGTGCCAGCAGCTTAACCCCGACTTCGGGTGAGCAGTTCTTC. It codes for CASSLTPTSGEQFF. V gene TRBV11-3 combines with J gene TRBJ2-1; D not resolved. The CDR3 runs to 14 residues. Trimming stripped 2 bases from V and 9 bases from J, with 14 bases between. Germline V gene lookup returns CDR1 SGHNT and CDR2 YENEEA. The entire variable domain, with the rest obtained from reference TRBV11-3 and TRBJ2-1, is as follows: EAGVVQSPRYKIIEKKQPVAFWCNPISGHNTLYWYLQNLGQGPELLIRYENEEAVDDSQLPKDRFSAERLKGVDSTLKIQPAELGDSAVYLCASSLTPTSGEQFFGPGTRLTVL.

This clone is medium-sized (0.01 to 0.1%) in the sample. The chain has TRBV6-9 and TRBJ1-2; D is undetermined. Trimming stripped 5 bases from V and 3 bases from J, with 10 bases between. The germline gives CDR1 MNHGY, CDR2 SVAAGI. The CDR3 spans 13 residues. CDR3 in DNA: TGTGCCAGCAGTGAATGGAGGTACTATGGCTACACCTTC. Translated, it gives CASSEWRYYGYTF.

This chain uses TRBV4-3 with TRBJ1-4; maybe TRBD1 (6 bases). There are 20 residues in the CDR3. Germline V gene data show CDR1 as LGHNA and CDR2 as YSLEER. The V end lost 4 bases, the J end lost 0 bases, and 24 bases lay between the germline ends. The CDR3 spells CASSRMPRTDMETTNEKLFF. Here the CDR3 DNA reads TGCGCCAGCAGCCGAATGCCAAGGACAGACATGGAGACAACTAATGAAAAACTGTTTTTT.

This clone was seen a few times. CDR3 residues: CASSRREGLYNEQFF. The CDR3 DNA is TGTGCCAGCAGCCGCCGGGAGGGCCTCTACAATGAGCAGTTCTTC. This chain uses TRBV7-3 with TRBJ2-1; 8 bases fit TRBD2. The length of the CDR3 is 15 residues. The germline V gene has CDR1 SGHTA and CDR2 FQGTGA. With 5 bases clipped from V and 3 bases from J, the junction kept 6 bases outside the gene matches.

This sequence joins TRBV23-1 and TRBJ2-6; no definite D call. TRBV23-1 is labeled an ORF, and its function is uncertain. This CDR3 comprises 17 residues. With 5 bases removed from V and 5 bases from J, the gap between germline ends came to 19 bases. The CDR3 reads CASSSTTQQSRANVLTF. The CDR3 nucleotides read TGCGCCAGCAGTAGCACCACGCAACAAAGTCGGGCCAACGTCCTGACTTTC.

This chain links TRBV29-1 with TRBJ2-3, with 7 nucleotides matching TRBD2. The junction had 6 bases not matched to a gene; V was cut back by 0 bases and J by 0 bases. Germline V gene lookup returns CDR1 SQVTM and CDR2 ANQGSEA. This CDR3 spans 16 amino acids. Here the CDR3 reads CSVEEAAGSSTDTQYF. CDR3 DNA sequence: TGCAGCGTTGAAGAAGCAGCGGGGTCTAGCACAGATACGCAGTATTTT.

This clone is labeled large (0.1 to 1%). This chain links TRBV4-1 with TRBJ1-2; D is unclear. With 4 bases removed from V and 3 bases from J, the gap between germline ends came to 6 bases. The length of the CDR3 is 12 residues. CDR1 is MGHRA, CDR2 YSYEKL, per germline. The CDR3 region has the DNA TGCGCCAGCAGCCCCGGACACTATGGCTACACCTTC. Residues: CASSPGHYGYTF.

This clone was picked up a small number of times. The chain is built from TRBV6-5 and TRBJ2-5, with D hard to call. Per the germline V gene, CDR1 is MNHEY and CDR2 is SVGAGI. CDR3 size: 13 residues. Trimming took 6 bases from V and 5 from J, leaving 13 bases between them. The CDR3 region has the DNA TGTGCCAGCAGCCGTAGGGCTCTGGAGACCCAGTACTTC. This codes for CASSRRALETQYF.

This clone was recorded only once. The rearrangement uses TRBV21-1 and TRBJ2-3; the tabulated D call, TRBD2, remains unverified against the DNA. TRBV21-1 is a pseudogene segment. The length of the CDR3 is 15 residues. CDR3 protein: CASSKAGGSTDTQYF. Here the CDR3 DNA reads TGTGCCAGCAGCAAAGCCGGCGGTAGCACAGATACGCAGTATTTT.

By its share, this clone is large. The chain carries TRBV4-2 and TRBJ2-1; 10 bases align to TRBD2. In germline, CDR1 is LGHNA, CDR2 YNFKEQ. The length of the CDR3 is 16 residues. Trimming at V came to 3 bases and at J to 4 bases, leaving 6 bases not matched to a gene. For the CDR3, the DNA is TGTGCCAGCAGCCATCTCGGACTAGCGGAGTACAATGAGCAGTTCTTC. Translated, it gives CASSHLGLAEYNEQFF.

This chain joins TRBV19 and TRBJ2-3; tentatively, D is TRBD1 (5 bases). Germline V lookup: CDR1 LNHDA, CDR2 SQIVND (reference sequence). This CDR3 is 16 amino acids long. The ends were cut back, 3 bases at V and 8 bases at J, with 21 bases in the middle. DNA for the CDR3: TGTGCCAGTAGTATTTGGGCAGGGTACGGAAGTAGTACGCAGTATTTT. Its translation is CASSIWAGYGSSTQYF.

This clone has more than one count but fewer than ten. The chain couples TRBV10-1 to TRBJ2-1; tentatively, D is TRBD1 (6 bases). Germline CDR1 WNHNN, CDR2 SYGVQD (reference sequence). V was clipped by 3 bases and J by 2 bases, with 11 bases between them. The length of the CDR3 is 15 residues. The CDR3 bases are TGCGCCAGCAGTGATTTGGACAGTCCCTACAATGAGCAGTTCTTC. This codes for CASSDLDSPYNEQFF.

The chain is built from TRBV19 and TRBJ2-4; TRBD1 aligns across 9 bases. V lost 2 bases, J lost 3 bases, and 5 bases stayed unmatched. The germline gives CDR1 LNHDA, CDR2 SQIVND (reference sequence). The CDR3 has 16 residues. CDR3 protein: CASSIWDRAGKNIQYF. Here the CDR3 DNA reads TGTGCCAGTAGTATATGGGACAGGGCGGGCAAAAACATTCAGTACTTC.

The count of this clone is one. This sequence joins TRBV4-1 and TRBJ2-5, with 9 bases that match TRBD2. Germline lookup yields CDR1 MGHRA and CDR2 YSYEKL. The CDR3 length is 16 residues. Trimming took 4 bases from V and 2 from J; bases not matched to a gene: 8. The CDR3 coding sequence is TGCGCCAGCAGCCCACGGGGTAGCGGGGGACAAGAGACCCAGTACTTC. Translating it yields CASSPRGSGGQETQYF.